What follows describes a single T cell receptor beta chain. No cognate antigen has been identified for it. The sample holds no much larger clone one base away, and base qualities are not on file. Measured from the cysteine to the phenylalanine, the CDR3 is 14 residues long. Kept here is only the CDR3 DNA, which spans 42 bases and is read in frame from base 1. CDR1 and CDR2 (LNHDA, SQIVND) derive from the germline V gene (reference sequence). V is trimmed back by 4 bases and J by 5 bases, and the junction contains 5 bases that no gene match accounts for. Related bone marrow donors provided peripheral blood samples on the day of marrow donation. Peripheral blood and bone marrow mononuclear cells were isolated by Ficoll-Hypaque density centrifugation and were cryopreserved. This sample is part of a study of T cells after posttransplantation cyclophosphamide (dated by TCRdb to the mid-2010s). Turning to the overall study: Using TRB sequencing, the study followed how the T cell repertoire rebuilt after myeloablative bone marrow transplantation with posttransplantation cyclophosphamide given as GVHD prophylaxis. Antigen receptor sequencing was done on samples from about 40 PTCy-treated patients and from approximately 16 related bone marrow donors of those patients. Blood from all 35 or so PTCy patients who had 1-year posttransplant specimens underwent TRB sequencing. In 3 patients, up to roughly 3 additional blood samples taken between 2 and 5.2 years after transplant also underwent TRB sequencing, as did pretransplant blood from a handful of patients. TRA and TRB clonality were tightly correlated in about ten samples, so subsequent TCR analyses focused on TRB only. Public TRB sequences were queried against a database of over 3,600 sequences associated with responses to pathogens, tumor antigens, self-antigens and alloantigens. Study-wide findings and limitations: The TRB repertoires of T cells infiltrating skin or GI tract showed only limited overlap with the TRB repertoires of T cells in blood. At 1-2 months, donor-recipient similarity was low but rose over the first year, and the later blood repertoires were often dominated by donor CD8+ memory clones. Across more than 35 patients, recipient CMV seropositivity and CMV reactivation were highly associated with TRB clonality; PTCy diversity was similar to CNI/methotrexate controls.

TRB sequencing was run on genomic DNA with either the immunoSEQ assay at survey resolution or the hsTCRB kit. The original pipeline was this. Initial read processing used immunoSEQ software, and repertoire analyses used the LymphoSeq R package. Clonality was computed as 1 minus normalized Shannon entropy; Gini coefficient was also calculated for each TRB dataset. Phenotypes of unsorted samples were inferred by mapping TRB sequences from sorted subsets of the recipient or donor onto the same recipient's unsorted samples. TCRdb provides this immuneACCESS table in a form limited to in-frame rearrangements. Some clones are lacking; in checked studies, under half of them reflect an unresolved V gene, and why the rest are absent is not known. The D gene and trimming were derived from the DNA, and the V and J assignments and clone size from that table. The sample table shows about 28,000 clones, and just over 85% are seen once. The ten largest clones represent around 3.3% of the sample.

This receptor was identified in a man between 45 and 60 years old. Source material: PBMCs. The V gene is TRBV19 and the J gene is TRBJ1-1; a stretch of 9 junction bases matches TRBD1. The CDR3 protein is CASSKGQGVTEAFF. At the DNA level, the sequence is TGTGCCAGTAGTAAGGGACAGGGAGTTACTGAAGCTTTCTTT.